The rows below give T cell receptor beta chains drawn from one sample of a study of Ad26.COV2.S vaccination and SARS-CoV-2 variants. Produced via immunoSEQ multiplex PCR; TCRdb's table is partial and in-frame only. The sample lists roughly 460,000 clones, roughly nine tenths occurring once. Material: peripheral blood, obtained in a trial of Ad26.COV2.S vaccine versus placebo. Receptor source: a person aged 18-65 years who received the Ad26.COV2.S COVID-19 vaccine or a placebo. CDR3s include the opening cysteine and the closing phenylalanine or tryptophan. The D gene is left open where the match is weak. Clone size is given for some rows only: seen once, a few or many times, or a class if the clone is expanded.

- | - | TRBJ2-2 | TRBV2 | TGTGCCAGCAGTGAAGACGGTAATACCGGGGAGCTGTTTTTT | CASSEDGNTGELFF
- | TRBD1 | TRBJ2-3 | TRBV18 | TGTGCCAGCTCACCAATGGGGACAGCTACAGATACGCAGTATTTT | CASSPMGTATDTQYF
few | - | TRBJ1-2 | TRBV3-1/TRBV3-2 | TGTGCCAGCAGCCAAGACGGGGCGCGGTATGGCTACACCTTC | CASSQDGARYGYTF
- | - | TRBJ1-4 | TRBV6-6 | TGTGCCAGCAGTCGATCGCACGGAAAACCCTGGGAAAAACTGTTTTTT | CASSRSHGKPWEKLFF
- | - | TRBJ2-2 | TRBV2 | TGTGCCAGCAGGATTACACTCCCCACCGGGGAGCTGTTTTTT | CASRITLPTGELFF
once | TRBD1 | TRBJ1-2 | TRBV6-1 | TGTGCCAGCAGTGAAGTGACAGGGGGCTATGGCTACACCTTC | CASSEVTGGYGYTF
- | TRBD2 | TRBJ2-7 | TRBV15 | TGTGCCACCAGACTGGCGGGAGGTTCGCACGAGCAGTACTTC | CATRLAGGSHEQYF
- | TRBD1 | TRBJ2-1 | TRBV5-1 | TGCGCCAGCAGCTTGGGGACAGGACCCTCCTACAATGAGCAGTTCTTC | CASSLGTGPSYNEQFF
- | - | TRBJ2-7 | TRBV7-2 | TGTGCCAGCAGCGGCATAAGGACGGGCTACGAGCAGTACTTC | CASSGIRTGYEQYF
- | - | TRBJ1-1 | TRBV28 | TGTGCCAGCAGGTGGGGTCCAGGCACTGAAGCTTTCTTT | CASRWGPGTEAFF
- | - | TRBJ2-3 | TRBV12-2 | TGTGCAAGTCGCTTAATCGGGGAAACCCCTAGCACAGATACGCAGTATTTT | CASRLIGETPSTDTQYF
- | - | TRBJ2-3 | TRBV5-1 | TGCGCCAGCAGCTTGGTCCCAGGCACAGATACGCAGTATTTT | CASSLVPGTDTQYF
- | - | TRBJ2-7 | TRBV27 | TGTGCCAGCAGGGGCAGTTCAACCTACGAGCAGTACTTC | CASRGSSTYEQYF
- | - | TRBJ2-1 | TRBV12-3/TRBV12-4 | TGTGCCAGCAGCAATTTGGGAGAGCATGAGCAGTTCTTC | CASSNLGEHEQFF
- | - | TRBJ2-2 | TRBV3-1/TRBV3-2 | TGTGCCAGCAGCCCAATGTGGATGGGAAACACCGGGGAGCTGTTTTTT | CASSPMWMGNTGELFF
- | - | TRBJ2-7 | TRBV6-5 | TGTGCCAGCAGTCCTAAGGGGTCCCGGGAGCAGTACTTC | CASSPKGSREQYF
- | - | TRBJ2-3 | TRBV7-9 | TGTGCCAGCAGCTTAGGGAGAGCCACAGATACGCAGTATTTT | CASSLGRATDTQYF
- | TRBD1 | TRBJ1-3 | TRBV6-5 | TGTGCCAGCAGTTACGGGACAGGGTTTGGAAACACCATATATTTT | CASSYGTGFGNTIYF
- | - | TRBJ2-3 | TRBV10-1 | TGCGCCAGCAGTGAAAGCATGGCGGCAGATACGCAGTATTTT | CASSESMAADTQYF
- | - | TRBJ1-1 | TRBV19 | TGTGCCAGTAGTATCATGTTCCCCATGAACACTGAAGCTTTCTTT | CASSIMFPMNTEAFF
- | - | TRBJ2-4 | TRBV7-2 | TGTGCCAGCAGCTTATCGTTTACGACGGCCAATCAGTACTTC | CASSLSFTTANQYF
- | - | TRBJ1-5 | TRBV2 | TGTGCCAGCAGGGGGGGAGGGTCCCAGCCCCAGCATTTT | CASRGGGSQPQHF
- | TRBD2 | TRBJ2-3 | TRBV18 | TGTGCCAGCTCACCCTTTTACCCTAGCGGGAGGAACGCAGATACGCAGTATTTT | CASSPFYPSGRNADTQYF
once | TRBD1 | TRBJ2-1 | TRBV18 | TGTGCCAGCTCACCACGGAGAGACAGGGGGCAACCGGGCAATGAGCAGTTCTTC | CASSPRRDRGQPGNEQFF
- | - | TRBJ2-5 | TRBV12-3/TRBV12-4 | TGTGCCAGCACTCTCGGGGAGACCCAGTACTTC | CASTLGETQYF